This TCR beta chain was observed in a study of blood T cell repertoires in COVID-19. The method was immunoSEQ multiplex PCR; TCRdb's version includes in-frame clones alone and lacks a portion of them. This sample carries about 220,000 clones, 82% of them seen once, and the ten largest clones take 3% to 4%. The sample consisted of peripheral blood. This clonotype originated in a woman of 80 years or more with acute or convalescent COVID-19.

The CDR3 loop is CASSGGLAGSQETQYF. The CDR3 bases are TGTGCCAGCAGCGGCGGACTAGCGGGGTCCCAAGAGACCCAGTACTTC. The chain couples TRBV7-2 to TRBJ2-5; 12 bases align to TRBD2. Per the germline V gene, CDR1 is SGHTA and CDR2 is FQGNSA. The CDR3 has 16 residues. Trimming removed 5 bases from V and 1 base from J; junction bases left unmatched: 5.